Each of the 3 T cell receptor beta chains below was sequenced from the same sample in a study of cytotoxic CD8 clonotypes in ibrutinib-treated CLL. Measured with immunoSEQ multiplex PCR; TCRdb has only the in-frame clones, and not every one. The table has around 310,000 clones, more than 65% seen once. Source: PBMCs, taken before ibrutinib treatment. The receptors originated from a human donor with chronic lymphocytic leukemia.

The chain joins TRBV7-2 to TRBJ1-1; a possible D gene is TRBD1 (5 bases). This CDR3 is built from 15 residues. The V gene lost 4 bases and the J gene lost 5 bases, with 17 bases spanning the gap. Germline CDR1 SGHTA, CDR2 FQGNSA. CDR3 nucleotide sequence: TGTGCCAGCAGCTCCGAAGGCAGGGTAAAGACTGAAGCTTTCTTT. Amino acid sequence: CASSSEGRVKTEAFF.

The chain couples TRBV10-3 to TRBJ1-2; D remains unclear. Germline values: CDR1 ENHRY, CDR2 SYGVKD. Trimming pared 11 bases from V and 3 bases from J, leaving 10 bases between. This CDR3 region has 11 residues. Here the CDR3 reads CAVVDHYGYTF. The CDR3 DNA reads as TGTGCCGTTGTGGACCACTATGGCTACACCTTC.

The chain carries TRBV10-3 and TRBJ2-7; 10 positions match TRBD2. The germline V gene has CDR1 ENHRY and CDR2 SYGVKD. The CDR3 is 14 residues long. The trim removed 3 bases at V and 5 bases at J, leaving 4 bases unmatched. In nucleotides, the CDR3 is TGTGCCATCAGTGATTATCTAGCGGGAGACGAGCAGTACTTC. Encoded protein: CAISDYLAGDEQYF.